Following are 16 T cell receptor beta chains from one sample sequenced in a study of blood T cell repertoires in COVID-19. The table came from immunoSEQ multiplex PCR; TCRdb's copy has only in-frame clones and leaves some out. The sample lists about 170,000 clones, about four fifths seen once, with approximately 7.7% in the top ten. The sample taken for sequencing was peripheral blood. Every receptor here comes from a man aged 35-49 years who had recovered from COVID-19.

This sequence joins TRBV4-3 and TRBJ2-3; 7 nucleotides match TRBD2. J gave up 1 base and V 2 bases, and 6 bases lay outside the gene matches. CDR3 size: 16 residues. CDR1 and CDR2 (germline): LGHNA, YSLEER. CDR3 nucleotides: TGCGCCAGCAGCCAAACCCGGGGGGTGGGCACAGATACGCAGTATTTT. It specifies CASSQTRGVGTDTQYF.

The rearrangement uses TRBV12-3 or TRBV12-4 and TRBJ1-3; TRBD1 is a possible D gene (5 bases). The CDR3 is 13 residues long. Trimming took 10 bases from V and 2 from J, leaving 12 bases between them. For the CDR3, the DNA is TGTGCCACCCAGGCGGGGCCTGGAAACACCATATATTTT. Amino acids: CATQAGPGNTIYF.

This clone was recorded only once. The chain uses TRBV11-3 and TRBJ2-7, with 9 bases aligning to TRBD1. The CDR3 has 14 amino acids. CDR1 and CDR2 (germline): SGHNT, YENEEA. V was clipped by 3 bases and J by 3 bases; unmatched bases: 3. The CDR3, as DNA: TGTGCCAGCAGCTTCCCGGGACAGGGCTACGAGCAGTACTTC. This gives the protein CASSFPGQGYEQYF. The full variable domain, its missing parts supplied by reference TRBV11-3 and TRBJ2-7, is EAGVVQSPRYKIIEKKQPVAFWCNPISGHNTLYWYLQNLGQGPELLIRYENEEAVDDSQLPKDRFSAERLKGVDSTLKIQPAELGDSAVYLCASSFPGQGYEQYFGPGTRLTVT.

This chain joins TRBV19 and TRBJ2-1, with D tentatively TRBD2 (5 bases). Trimming pared 6 bases from V and 8 bases from J, leaving 14 bases between. This CDR3 is 13 amino acids long. From germline, CDR1 is LNHDA and CDR2 SQIVND (reference sequence). The CDR3 nucleotides read TGTGCCAGTAGCCGGGGAAATTTCGATGAGCAGTTCTTC. Its protein is CASSRGNFDEQFF.

This chain connects TRBV4-2 to TRBJ1-4, with D possibly matching TRBD1 (6 bases). V lost 3 bases, J lost 3 bases, and 14 bases lay in between. This CDR3 region has 16 residues. Germline assignment: CDR1 LGHNA and CDR2 YNFKEQ. The CDR3 DNA sequence: TGTGCCAGCAGCCAGCCCCCAGGGGTAGCTAATGAAAAACTGTTTTTT. Translating it yields CASSQPPGVANEKLFF.

The J gene is TRBJ1-2, the V gene TRBV19; 7 bases align to TRBD1. There are 17 residues in the CDR3. Germline CDR1 and CDR2: LNHDA and SQIVND (reference sequence). Unmatched junction bases numbered 15, after V lost 5 bases and J lost 3 bases. The CDR3 DNA reads as TGTGCCAGTAGTCCTGGGCAGGGGGTTGCTGGACACTATGGCTACACCTTC. It is translated as CASSPGQGVAGHYGYTF. The full variable domain, in which reference TRBV19 and TRBJ1-2 provide the parts outside the CDR3, is DGGITQSPKYLFRKEGQNVTLSCEQNLNHDAMYWYRQDPGQGLRLIYYSQIVNDFQKGDIAEGYSVSREKKESFPLTVTSAQKNPTAFYLCASSPGQGVAGHYGYTFGSGTRLTVV.

This chain links TRBV12-3 or TRBV12-4 with TRBJ1-3, with D uncertain. V was pared by 5 bases and J by 4 bases, with 6 bases between. The CDR3 has 12 residues. The CDR3 loop is CASSIAGNTIYF. CDR3 coding DNA: TGTGCCAGCAGTATTGCGGGAAACACCATATATTTT.

This rearrangement joins TRBV2 to TRBJ1-4; TRBD1 matches at 8 bases. V gave up 7 bases and J gave up 8 bases; unmatched junction bases: 12. The germline CDR1 and CDR2 sequences are SNHLY and FYNNEI. The CDR3 has 15 residues. Here the CDR3 DNA reads TGTGCCAGCATCCAAACCCGGACAGGGCTCGAAAAACTGTTTTTT. Translating gives CASIQTRTGLEKLFF. Full variable domain (outside the CDR3, taken from reference TRBV2 and TRBJ1-4): EPEVTQTPSHQVTQMGQEVILRCVPISNHLYFYWYRQILGQKVEFLVSFYNNEISEKSEIFDDQFSVERPDGSNFTLKIRSTKLEDSAMYFCASIQTRTGLEKLFFGSGTQLSVL.

The chain combines TRBV29-1 with TRBJ1-1; 8 nucleotides agree with TRBD1. This CDR3 has 12 amino acids. The V and J ends lost 6 bases and 5 bases, in that order; junction bases with no gene match: 5. Germline-derived CDR1 and CDR2 are SQVTM and ANQGSEA. The CDR3 loop is CSVGQGRTEAFF. DNA of the CDR3: TGCAGCGTAGGACAGGGTAGAACTGAAGCTTTCTTT.

The chain couples TRBV4-3 to TRBJ1-1; weak D call: TRBD1 (5 bases). CDR3 size: 17 residues. CDR1 and CDR2 (germline): LGHNA, YSLEER. Trimming cost V 5 bases and J 0 bases, with 19 bases left between them. CDR3 residues: CASSESHGGIMNTEAFF. CDR3 DNA: TGCGCCAGCAGCGAGAGTCACGGGGGAATCATGAACACTGAAGCTTTCTTT.

The genes are TRBV6-5 and TRBJ2-1; TRBD1 aligns across 9 bases. The length of the CDR3 is 15 residues. The ends lost 4 bases at V and 6 bases at J; junction bases unmatched: 7. CDR1 and CDR2 (germline): MNHEY, SVGAGI. In DNA form, the CDR3 reads TGTGCCAGCAGTTCACCGGGACAGGGCCCCAATGAGCAGTTCTTC. This encodes CASSSPGQGPNEQFF.

V gene TRBV18 combines with J gene TRBJ2-7; tentative D call: TRBD1 (5 bases). Germline values: CDR1 KGHSH, CDR2 LQKENI. The V end lost 3 bases, the J end lost 7 bases, and 13 bases lay between the germline ends. The CDR3 runs 13 residues. CDR3 protein: CASSPVTQGEQYF. CDR3 coding DNA: TGTGCCAGCTCACCCGTTACCCAGGGAGAGCAGTACTTC.

The chain recombines TRBV15 with TRBJ1-1; 9 bases fit TRBD1. This CDR3 is built from 15 residues. Germline CDR1 and CDR2: LNHNV and YYDKDF (reference sequence). V was pared by 1 base and J by 4 bases, with 4 bases of the junction left unmatched. CDR3 protein: CATSRGQGGGTEAFF. The CDR3 DNA is TGTGCCACCAGCAGAGGACAGGGGGGCGGCACTGAAGCTTTCTTT.

The rearrangement links TRBV6-2 or TRBV6-3 to TRBJ2-2; the match to TRBD1 covers 10 bases. V lost 0 bases to trimming and J lost 5 bases; unmatched junction nucleotides: 6. The CDR3 is 17 amino acids. CDR1 MNHEY and CDR2 SVGEGT come from the germline V gene. DNA for the CDR3: TGTGCCAGCAGTTACTCCCTGGGGACAGGGGTAACCGGGGAGCTGTTTTTT. Its translation: CASSYSLGTGVTGELFF.

V usage is TRBV7-2 and J usage is TRBJ2-5, with 10 bases identical to TRBD1. V was clipped by 5 bases and J by 5 bases; unmatched bases: 5. CDR1 is SGHTA, CDR2 FQGNSA, per germline. CDR3 size: 14 residues. As DNA, the CDR3 is TGTGCCAGCAGCATAGGGACAGGGGTGGAGACCCAGTACTTC. Amino acids: CASSIGTGVETQYF.

The chain joins TRBV6-5 to TRBJ1-3; no definite D call. Germline V CDR1 and CDR2: MNHEY, SVGAGI. The CDR3 sequence is 14 residues long. Trimming left V 1 base short and J 0 bases short, with 4 bases between. Here the CDR3 reads CASSYYSSGNTIYF. In nucleotides, the CDR3 is TGTGCCAGCAGTTACTACAGCTCTGGAAACACCATATATTTT.